This TCR beta chain was identified in a study of shared clonotypes between healthy human individuals. Study results and limitations: A reduction in generation probabilities was seen for non-shared clonotypes relative to those shared by all four donors. Generally, estimated richness proved larger in naive subsets than it did in memory subsets. There were few donors, and this limited the genetic and exposure-history diversity represented.

The germline V and J ends were trimmed by 4 bases and 5 bases, with 18 bases remaining between them. Germline CDR1 is SGHDN and CDR2 is FVKESK. There are 15 residues in the CDR3. TCRdb's copy holds only in-frame clones and misses some; the assay was immunoSEQ multiplex PCR. The sample comprises roughly 700,000 clones, roughly 70% of which are singletons, and about 1.7% rests with the top ten. A remark on this clone: The antigen remains undetermined.

A split of CD4+ cells into CD45RA+ naive and CD45RA-negative memory subsets was performed. The sequence came from a woman younger than 45 in good health. The sequencing input was memory CD4+ T cells sorted from blood. Subset reported: CD45RA-negative fraction. The chain employs TRBV14 and TRBJ2-7; D uncertain. CDR3 nucleotide sequence: TGTGCCAGCAGCCCACTGGGCTCATCTCCCCACGAGCAGTACTTC. It is translated as CASSPLGSSPHEQYF.